This TCR beta chain was recovered during a study of early T cells in non-severe SARS-CoV-2 infection. TCRdb reprocessed the 5' RACE reads via MiXCR and lists one record per CDR3 protein. The sample shows 25,000 to 35,000 distinct CDR3 sequences, around 5% of them seen only once. This clonotype appeared many times. CDR3 length: 17 residues. The ends were cut back, 4 bases at V and 7 bases at J, with 26 bases in the middle. In germline, CDR1 is SGHKS, CDR2 YYEKEE (reference sequence). This clonotype originated in an adult who was a healthcare worker with PCR-confirmed SARS-CoV-2 infection or an uninfected control (not recorded which). The rearrangement joins TRBV5-5 to TRBJ1-2; possible D gene TRBD1, 5 bases. The sample comprised whole blood. CDR3 loop: CASSHEGRTTVAGGYTF. In DNA, the CDR3 is TGTGCCAGCAGCCACGAGGGGAGGACGACAGTGGCTGGTGGCTACACCTTC.